This T cell receptor (beta chain) came from a study of OX40 agonist ivuxolimab in advanced cancers. Across the study: While on treatment, patients had intravenous ivuxolimab at 0.01 to 10 mg/kg every 2 weeks. Partial responses occurred in three patients (one hepatocellular carcinoma, two cutaneous melanoma). Study-wide results and limits: Clonal expansion was seen in CD4+ and CD8+ blood T cells by week 6 at 0.1 to 3.0 mg/kg. Also present in some nonresponders was a low level of normalized T-cell clonal expansion.

A note on this clone: The antigen is unknown.

The CDR3 is made up of 13 amino acids. Germline CDR1 and CDR2: SEHNR and FQNEAQ (reference sequence). Trimming shortened V by 5 bases and J by 0 bases, and 7 bases separated the two germline ends. The table came from immunoSEQ multiplex PCR; TCRdb's copy has only in-frame clones and leaves some out. The sample carries 36,000 or so clones, around 82% recorded once. The TCR sequence derives from an adult with an advanced solid tumor such as melanoma, head and neck, liver or kidney cancer. The sequenced sample was CD4+ or CD8+ T cells sorted from blood, obtained in a trial of the OX40 agonist ivuxolimab. The chain recombines TRBV7-9 with TRBJ2-5; TRBD2 might be the D (5 bases). CDR3 DNA: TGTGCCAGCAGCCGGGGAAACCAAGAGACCCAGTACTTC. Translated: CASSRGNQETQYF.